Sequencing of this T cell receptor (beta chain) was carried out in a study of blood T cells in healthy people across ages. Turning to the study itself: T cells yielded about one barcoded beta molecule per two cells through template switching.

This clonotype was seen only a few times. Isolation per sample recovered at least 7 million PBMCs. Alongside a J-beta primer mix, a sample-barcoded 5' primer served in a second PCR lasting about 7 to 11 cycles. TCRdb ran MiXCR on the 5' RACE reads and lists one entry per CDR3 protein. The sample lists around 1.7 million distinct CDR3 sequences, about 28% occurring once. This CDR3 region has 15 residues. V was trimmed by 2 bases and J by 4 bases, leaving 12 bases between them. The chain carries TRBV12-3 or TRBV12-4 and TRBJ2-1, with a possible D match to TRBD2 (5 bases). Sequenced: blood. The sequence was collected from a woman in her twenties or thirties in good health. The CDR3 DNA follows: TGTGCCAGCAGTTTACGGAGGAGTTTATACAATGAGCAGTTCTTC. Residues: CASSLRRSLYNEQFF.